The clone carrying this T cell receptor beta chain was counted ten times or more. Germline assignment: CDR1 SEHNR and CDR2 FQNEAQ (reference sequence). Trimming removed 5 bases at V and 2 bases at J, with 16 bases between. The CDR3 consists of 15 residues. The record originates from a study of T-cell reconstitution after alpha-beta-depleted transplantation in children. For TCRbeta, the library was prepared with unique molecular identifiers. TCRdb independently ran MiXCR on the PCR reads; one entry per CDR3 protein. The sample includes hundreds of thousands of distinct CDR3 sequences, roughly 10% of them seen just once.

V gene TRBV7-9 combines with J gene TRBJ2-7; TRBD1 might be the D (6 bases). The sample was PBMCs, taken before TCRalphabeta/CD19-depleted stem cell transplant. This sequence originates from a child aged 2-15 years with inherited bone marrow failure, due to receive a stem cell transplant. The CDR3 reads CASSERQDSTYEQYF. The CDR3 nucleotides read TGTGCCAGCAGCGAACGACAGGATAGCACCTACGAGCAGTACTTC.